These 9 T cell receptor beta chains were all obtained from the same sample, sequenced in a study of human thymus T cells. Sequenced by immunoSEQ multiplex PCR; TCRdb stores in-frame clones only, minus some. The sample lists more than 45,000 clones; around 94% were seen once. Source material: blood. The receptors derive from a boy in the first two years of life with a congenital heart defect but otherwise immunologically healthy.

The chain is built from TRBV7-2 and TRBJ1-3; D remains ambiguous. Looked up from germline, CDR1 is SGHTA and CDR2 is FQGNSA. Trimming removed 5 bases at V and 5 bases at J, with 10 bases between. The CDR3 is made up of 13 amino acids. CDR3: CASSLRTRNTIYF. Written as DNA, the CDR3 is TGTGCCAGCAGCCTCCGCACGAGAAACACCATATATTTT.

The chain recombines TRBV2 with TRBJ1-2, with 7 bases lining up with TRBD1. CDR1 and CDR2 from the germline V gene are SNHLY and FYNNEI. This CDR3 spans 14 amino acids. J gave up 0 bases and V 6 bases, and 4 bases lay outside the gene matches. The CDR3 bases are TGTGCCAGCAGAGACAGGGTCGCTAACTATGGCTACACCTTC. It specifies CASRDRVANYGYTF.

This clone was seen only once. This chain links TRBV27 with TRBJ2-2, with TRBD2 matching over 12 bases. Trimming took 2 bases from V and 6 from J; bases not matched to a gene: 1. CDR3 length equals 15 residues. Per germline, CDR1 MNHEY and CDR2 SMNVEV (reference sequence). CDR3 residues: CASSLLAGGPGELFF. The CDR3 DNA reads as TGTGCCAGCAGTTTACTAGCGGGAGGGCCCGGGGAGCTGTTTTTT.

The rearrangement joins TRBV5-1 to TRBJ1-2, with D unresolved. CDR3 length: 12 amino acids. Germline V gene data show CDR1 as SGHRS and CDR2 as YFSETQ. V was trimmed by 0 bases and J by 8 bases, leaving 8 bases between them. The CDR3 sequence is CASSLEGTGYTF. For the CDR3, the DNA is TGCGCCAGCAGCTTGGAAGGTACGGGCTACACCTTC.

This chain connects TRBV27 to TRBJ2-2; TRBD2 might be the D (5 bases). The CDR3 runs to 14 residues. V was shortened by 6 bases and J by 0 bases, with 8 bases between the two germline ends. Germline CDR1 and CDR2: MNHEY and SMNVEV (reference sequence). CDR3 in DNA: TGTGCCAGCAGCCGGGGTCCGAACACCGGGGAGCTGTTTTTT. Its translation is CASSRGPNTGELFF.

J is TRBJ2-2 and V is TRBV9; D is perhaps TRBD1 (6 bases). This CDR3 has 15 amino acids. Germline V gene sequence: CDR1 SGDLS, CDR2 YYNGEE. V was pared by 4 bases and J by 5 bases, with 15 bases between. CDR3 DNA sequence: TGTGCCAGCAGCTCTACCGGACAGCCGACCGGGGAGCTGTTTTTT. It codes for CASSSTGQPTGELFF.

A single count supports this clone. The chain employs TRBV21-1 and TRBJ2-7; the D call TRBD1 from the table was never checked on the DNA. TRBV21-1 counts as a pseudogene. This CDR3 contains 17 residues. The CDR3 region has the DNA TGTGCCAGCAGCAAATATATCGGGGACAGGAGCTCCTACGAGCAGTACTTC. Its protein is CASSKYIGDRSSYEQYF.

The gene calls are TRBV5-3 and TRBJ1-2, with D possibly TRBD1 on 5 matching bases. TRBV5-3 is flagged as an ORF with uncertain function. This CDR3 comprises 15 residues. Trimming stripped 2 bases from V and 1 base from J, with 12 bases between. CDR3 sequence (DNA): TGTGCCAGAAGCTTTTTGGTAAGGGGTAACTATGGCTACACCTTC. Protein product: CARSFLVRGNYGYTF.

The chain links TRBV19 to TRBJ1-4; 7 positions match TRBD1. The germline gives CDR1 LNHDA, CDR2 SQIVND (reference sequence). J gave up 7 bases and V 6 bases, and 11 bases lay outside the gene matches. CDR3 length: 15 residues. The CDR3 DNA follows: TGTGCCAGTAGCAATCCAGGGGGTGCGGCTGAAAAACTGTTTTTT. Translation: CASSNPGGAAEKLFF.